The clone carrying this TCR beta chain came up a few times. The record originates from a study of spatial heterogeneity in lung cancer. Specified time point: sample taken at primary tumor resection. Unsorted samples of tumor, nontumor lung or frozen PBMC had their whole RNA sequenced. Around 68 TRACERx patients with early, untreated non-small cell lung cancer donated samples. Unique molecular identifiers, one per molecule, were present on every TCR cDNA molecule. TCRdb reprocessed the 5' RACE reads with MiXCR, giving one entry per CDR3 protein. Of 80,000 to 95,000 distinct CDR3 sequences in the sample, approximately 8.6% were seen once. V was pared by 5 bases and J by 9 bases, with 5 bases of the junction left unmatched. This CDR3 has 14 amino acids. The germline gives CDR1 SEHNR, CDR2 FQNEAQ (reference sequence).

This rearrangement joins TRBV7-9 to TRBJ2-1; 12 bases align to TRBD2. Sequencing used PBMCs, obtained at surgery. This TCR came from a male donor with early-stage non-small cell lung cancer. For the CDR3, the DNA is TGTGCCAGCAGCCGACTAGCGGGAGCCGGTGAGCAGTTCTTC. Encoded protein: CASSRLAGAGEQFF.